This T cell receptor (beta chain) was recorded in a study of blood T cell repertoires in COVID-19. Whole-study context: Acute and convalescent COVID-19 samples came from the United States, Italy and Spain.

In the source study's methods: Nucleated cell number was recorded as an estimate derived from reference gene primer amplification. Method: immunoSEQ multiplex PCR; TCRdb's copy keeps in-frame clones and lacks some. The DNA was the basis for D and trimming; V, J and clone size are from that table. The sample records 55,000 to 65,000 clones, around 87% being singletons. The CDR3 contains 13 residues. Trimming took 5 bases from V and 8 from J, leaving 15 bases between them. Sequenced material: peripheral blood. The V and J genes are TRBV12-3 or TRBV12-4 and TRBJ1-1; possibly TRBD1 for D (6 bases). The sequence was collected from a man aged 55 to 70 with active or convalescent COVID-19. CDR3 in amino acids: CASSRGGQSEAFF. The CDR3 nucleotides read TGTGCCAGCAGTAGGGGGGGGCAATCAGAAGCTTTCTTT.